Listed here are 18 T cell receptor beta chains from one sample, sequenced in a study of cytomegalovirus exposure and HLA in healthy donors. The PCR had 60 Vbeta and 13 Jbeta primers. The repertoire was sequenced with immunoSEQ multiplex PCR; TCRdb's copy has only in-frame clones and lacks some. Of about 110,000 clones in the sample, around 80% were seen once. Sequenced material: PBMCs. These receptors were obtained from a woman aged 55-70 years in good health and CMV-seropositive.

The chain is built from TRBV5-1 and TRBJ2-3, with 8 bases fitting TRBD2. The V gene end was trimmed by 5 bases and the J gene end by 0 bases; junction bases not matched to a gene: 5. The germline V gene encodes CDR1 SGHRS and CDR2 YFSETQ. CDR3 size: 15 residues. The CDR3 spells CASSSSGASTDTQYF. CDR3 DNA sequence: TGCGCCAGCAGTAGTAGCGGGGCAAGCACAGATACGCAGTATTTT.

This chain joins TRBV10-3 and TRBJ1-1, with 8 bases aligning to TRBD1. Germline CDR1 and CDR2: ENHRY and SYGVKD. With 6 bases clipped from V and 0 bases from J, the junction kept 9 bases outside the gene matches. The CDR3 consists of 16 residues. CDR3 loop: CAIRGGQGLLNTEAFF. The CDR3 nucleotides read TGTGCCATCAGGGGAGGACAGGGCCTATTGAACACTGAAGCTTTCTTT.

This chain links TRBV7-9 with TRBJ2-7; possibly TRBD2 for D (6 bases). Trimming left V 1 base short and J 3 bases short, with 10 bases between. Germline V gene data show CDR1 as SEHNR and CDR2 as FQNEAQ (reference sequence). The CDR3 has 14 residues. The CDR3, as DNA: TGTGCCAGCAGCTTAGGGGGGGTGTTCTACGAGCAGTACTTC. It specifies CASSLGGVFYEQYF. The entire variable domain, with the rest obtained from reference TRBV7-9 and TRBJ2-7, is as follows: DTGVSQNPRHKITKRGQNVTFRCDPISEHNRLYWYRQTLGQGPEFLTYFQNEAQLEKSRLLSDRFSAERPKGSFSTLEIQRTEQGDSAMYLCASSLGGVFYEQYFGPGTRLTVT.

The rearrangement uses TRBV25-1 and TRBJ2-7; maybe TRBD2 (6 bases). CDR1 MGHDK and CDR2 SYGVNS come from the germline V gene. This CDR3 comprises 12 residues. Trimming pared 8 bases from V and 4 bases from J, leaving 12 bases between. Written as DNA, the CDR3 is TGTGCCAGCGGCGGGAATAGGTACGAGCAGTACTTC. This encodes CASGGNRYEQYF.

The chain links TRBV7-9 to TRBJ2-5; TRBD1 aligns across 11 bases. The germline CDR1 and CDR2 sequences are SEHNR and FQNEAQ (reference sequence). Germline trimming cut 1 base from V and 2 bases from J; bases unmatched to any gene: 3. CDR3 size: 16 residues. CDR3 region: CASSLGDRGSQETQYF. For the CDR3, the DNA is TGTGCCAGCAGCTTAGGGGACAGGGGGAGTCAAGAGACCCAGTACTTC. Using reference TRBV7-9 and TRBJ2-5 for the parts outside the CDR3, the full variable domain is DTGVSQNPRHKITKRGQNVTFRCDPISEHNRLYWYRQTLGQGPEFLTYFQNEAQLEKSRLLSDRFSAERPKGSFSTLEIQRTEQGDSAMYLCASSLGDRGSQETQYFGPGTRLLVL.

The CDR3 protein is CASSGARGGASRGRAGNIQYF. The CDR3 DNA reads as TGTGCCAGCTCAGGAGCCCGAGGGGGCGCGAGTCGCGGGAGGGCCGGGAACATTCAGTACTTC. This chain connects TRBV18 to TRBJ2-4, with 9 bases identical to TRBD2. Germline V lookup: CDR1 KGHSH, CDR2 LQKENI. Trimming took 5 bases from V and 7 from J; bases not matched to a gene: 27. The CDR3 contains 21 residues.

V is TRBV6-1 and J is TRBJ2-1; TRBD2 aligns across 11 bases. The CDR3 runs 15 residues. CDR1 and CDR2 from the germline V gene are MNHNS and SASEGT. The trim removed 7 bases at V and 7 bases at J, leaving 9 bases unmatched. CDR3 amino acids: CASTESTSGRNEQFF. CDR3 sequence (DNA): TGTGCCAGCACCGAAAGCACTAGCGGGAGAAATGAGCAGTTCTTC.

V is TRBV7-9 and J is TRBJ1-1; D ambiguous. Trimming shortened V by 6 bases and J by 1 base, and 9 bases separated the two germline ends. The CDR3 consists of 13 residues. Germline V gene sequence: CDR1 SEHNR, CDR2 FQNEAQ (reference sequence). The CDR3 coding sequence is TGTGCCAGCAGTTATCAGTCGAACACTGAAGCTTTCTTT. It translates to CASSYQSNTEAFF.

This clone has only a few counts. This chain connects TRBV5-1 to TRBJ2-3; D is undetermined. Trimming removed 5 bases at V and 3 bases at J, with 7 bases between. Germline assignment: CDR1 SGHRS and CDR2 YFSETQ. The CDR3 has 12 residues. CDR3 protein: CASSSSTDTQYF. The CDR3 nucleotides read TGCGCCAGCAGTTCCAGTACAGATACGCAGTATTTT.

This clone was seen more than once but under ten times. The chain joins TRBV7-9 to TRBJ2-3; the match to TRBD2 covers 7 bases. CDR1 and CDR2 from the germline V gene are SEHNR and FQNEAQ (reference sequence). CDR3 length equals 15 residues. V gave up 5 bases and J gave up 4 bases; unmatched junction bases: 9. The CDR3 spells CASSGTTGRPDTQYF. The CDR3 nucleotides are TGTGCCAGCAGCGGGACCACCGGGAGGCCAGATACGCAGTATTTT.

The chain is built from TRBV18 and TRBJ2-5; the D gene is possibly TRBD1 (6 bases). CDR3 length: 15 residues. Trimming removed 4 bases at V and 2 bases at J, with 14 bases between. Looked up from germline, CDR1 is KGHSH and CDR2 is LQKENI. CDR3: CASSRTGTTQETQYF. CDR3 nucleotide sequence: TGTGCCAGCTCACGAACCGGGACAACACAAGAGACCCAGTACTTC. The full variable domain, completed using reference TRBV18 and TRBJ2-5, is NAGVMQNPRHLVRRRGQEARLRCSPMKGHSHVYWYRQLPEEGLKFMVYLQKENIIDESGMPKERFSAEFPKEGPSILRIQQVVRGDSAAYFCASSRTGTTQETQYFGPGTRLLVL.

This chain links TRBV13 with TRBJ2-7; weak D call: TRBD2 (5 bases). The CDR3 has 13 residues. Looked up from germline, CDR1 is PRHDT and CDR2 is FYEKMQ (reference sequence). The V end lost 5 bases, the J end lost 0 bases, and 8 bases lay between the germline ends. The CDR3 DNA reads TGTGCCAGCAGCCCCCGGGACTCCTACGAGCAGTACTTC. This gives the protein CASSPRDSYEQYF.

In this sample, this clone turned up a few times. This chain joins TRBV14 and TRBJ2-7; the match to TRBD1 covers 9 bases. The V segment lost 4 bases and the J segment 3 bases; nucleotides outside the gene matches: 7. The CDR3 sequence is 15 residues long. Germline V gene lookup returns CDR1 SGHDN and CDR2 FVKESK. The CDR3 DNA reads TGTGCCAGCAGCCGCCGGGACAGGGTCGGCTACGAGCAGTACTTC. Residues: CASSRRDRVGYEQYF. The full variable domain, in which reference TRBV14 and TRBJ2-7 provide the parts outside the CDR3, is EAGVTQFPSHSVIEKGQTVTLRCDPISGHDNLYWYRRVMGKEIKFLLHFVKESKQDESGMPNNRFLAERTGGTYSTLKVQPAELEDSGVYFCASSRRDRVGYEQYFGPGTRLTVT.

The chain employs TRBV2 and TRBJ1-4; D gene ambiguous. Germline CDR1 and CDR2: SNHLY and FYNNEI. The V end was cut by 2 bases, the J end by 2 bases, with 18 bases between. The CDR3 runs to 18 residues. The chain's CDR3 is CASSEWNRVLETNEKLFF. For the CDR3, the DNA is TGTGCCAGCAGTGAATGGAACAGAGTACTTGAGACTAATGAAAAACTGTTTTTT.

V usage is TRBV5-1 and J usage is TRBJ2-1; D not certain. Germline V gene lookup returns CDR1 SGHRS and CDR2 YFSETQ. V lost 0 bases and J 6 bases, leaving 10 bases between the germline ends. This CDR3 contains 14 residues. CDR3 sequence (DNA): TGCGCCAGCAGCTTGGGATCCCGAGGCAATGAGCAGTTCTTC. This gives the protein CASSLGSRGNEQFF.

This clone was seen only once. The rearrangement joins TRBV2 to TRBJ2-7; 13 bases align to TRBD2. The V gene's germline CDR1 is SNHLY and CDR2 FYNNEI. Losses at the gene ends were 6 bases for V and 3 bases for J; bases not matched to a gene: 11. CDR3 length equals 17 residues. CDR3 DNA sequence: TGTGCCAGCAGCAAAGAAATACTAGCGGGAGGGAACTACGAGCAGTACTTC. It codes for CASSKEILAGGNYEQYF.

V is TRBV7-9 and J is TRBJ2-7, with D possibly matching TRBD2 (5 bases). The length of the CDR3 is 13 residues. Germline CDR1 and CDR2: SEHNR and FQNEAQ (reference sequence). Trimming shortened V by 6 bases and J by 6 bases, and 15 bases separated the two germline ends. CDR3 in DNA: TGTGCCAGCAGAAGGACTGGAGCCCTCGAGCAGTACTTC. Protein product: CASRRTGALEQYF.

This clone was seen a single time. The chain couples TRBV5-1 to TRBJ1-3; the match to TRBD1 covers 7 bases. Per the germline V gene, CDR1 is SGHRS and CDR2 is YFSETQ. V was clipped by 4 bases and J by 0 bases; unmatched bases: 7. The CDR3 consists of 16 residues. CDR3: CASSPGQAFSGNTIYF. As DNA, the CDR3 is TGCGCCAGCAGCCCCGGACAGGCTTTCTCTGGAAACACCATATATTTT.